This TCR beta chain was profiled in a study of blood T cell repertoires in COVID-19. Study-level background: Material from acute and convalescent COVID-19 was sourced from the United States, Italy and Spain.

In the authors' methods: Reference gene primer amplification in the assay estimated nucleated cell counts. Sequenced by immunoSEQ multiplex PCR; TCRdb stores in-frame clones only, minus some. D and trimming come from the DNA, and the V and J calls and clone size come from that table. The data contain around 140,000 clones, 75% to 90% of them singletons. The TCR was taken from a man aged 55 to 70 with COVID-19, enrolled during active disease. The sequencing sample was made of peripheral blood.

The DNA for the CDR3 is TGTGCCAGCAGCCCATTAGGGGGCGGCAAAAACATTCAGTACTTC. The encoded protein is CASSPLGGGKNIQYF. The rearrangement links TRBV14 to TRBJ2-4; 7 bases are shared with TRBD1. This CDR3 is 15 amino acids long. V shed 4 bases and J 3 bases; nucleotides not matched to a gene: 6. In germline, CDR1 is SGHDN, CDR2 FVKESK. The full variable domain, its missing parts supplied by reference TRBV14 and TRBJ2-4, is EAGVTQFPSHSVIEKGQTVTLRCDPISGHDNLYWYRRVMGKEIKFLLHFVKESKQDESGMPNNRFLAERTGGTYSTLKVQPAELEDSGVYFCASSPLGGGKNIQYFGAGTRLSVL.